This T cell receptor (beta chain) appears in the sequencing data of a study of CXCR3 chemokines and chemotherapy response in bladder cancer (dated by TCRdb to between 2020 and 2023). The study in broad terms: The study tested whether activity of the CXCR3 chemokine system within human bladder cancer tumors predicted response to chemotherapy.

At least ten counts were recorded for this clonotype. The specificity of this receptor is unknown. No much larger clonotype is one base removed from it; base qualities were not supplied. The library was produced with PCR. TCRdb records Illumina HiSeq 2500 as the sequencer. TCRdb reworked the public reads: Q25 trimming with fastp, MiXCR clone assembly, productive beta chains retained. Entries that share a CDR3 protein sequence are merged under the most common genes and DNA. The sample contains about 2,000 distinct CDR3 sequences, over 15% of them found a single time. The ten top clones hold 30% to 35% of the sample. Counted from cysteine to phenylalanine, this CDR3 has 15 amino acids. The kept DNA is CDR3 alone, 45 bases in frame from the first base. From the germline V gene, CDR1 is KGHSH and CDR2 is LQKENI. Between the V and J ends, shortened by 2 bases and 8 bases respectively, the junction contains 18 bases.

The chain joins TRBV18 to TRBJ1-2; no D gene call is confident. Sampling was performed from a patient whose treatment included neoadjuvant chemotherapy. This TCR was sampled from a human donor with bladder cancer that responded to neoadjuvant chemotherapy. The CDR3 region has the sequence CASSPGTLPNPGYTF. At the DNA level, the sequence is TGTGCCAGCTCACCAGGAACCCTGCCTAACCCAGGCTACACCTTC.